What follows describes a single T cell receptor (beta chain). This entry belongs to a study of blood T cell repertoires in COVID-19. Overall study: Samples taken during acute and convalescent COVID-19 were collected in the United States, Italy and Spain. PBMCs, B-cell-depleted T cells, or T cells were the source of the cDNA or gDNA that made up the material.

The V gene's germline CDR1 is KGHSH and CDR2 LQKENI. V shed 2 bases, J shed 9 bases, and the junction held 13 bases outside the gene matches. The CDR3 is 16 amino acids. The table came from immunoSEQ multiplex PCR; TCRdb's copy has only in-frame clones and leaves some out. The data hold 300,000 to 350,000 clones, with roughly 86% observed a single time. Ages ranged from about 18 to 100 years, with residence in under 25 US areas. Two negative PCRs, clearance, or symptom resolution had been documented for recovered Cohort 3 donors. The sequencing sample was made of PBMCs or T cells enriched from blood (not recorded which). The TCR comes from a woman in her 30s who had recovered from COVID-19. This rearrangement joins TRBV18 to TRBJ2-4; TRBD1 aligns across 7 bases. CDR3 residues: CASSPTGGQGDSIQYF. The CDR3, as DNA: TGTGCCAGCTCACCAACCGGCGGCCAGGGGGATAGCATTCAGTACTTC.